This is a list of T cell receptor beta chains from one sample in a study of T cell repertoires in cytomegalovirus infection. MiXCR, applied by TCRdb to the reads, yields one record per CDR3 protein. The sample carries fewer than 300,000 distinct CDR3 sequences, around 25% recorded once. Sample: PBMCs. The receptors derive from a human donor in good health (CMV status not recorded). Some clones in this sample may be carry-over from other donors' samples. Each CDR3 is given with its conserved first and last residue. Fields, in order: J gene, V gene, clone size, D gene, CDR3 protein, CDR3 DNA. The D gene is left open where the match is weak. The size of a clone is reported for some rows only, either as once, few or many, or as a class for expanded clones.

>TRBJ1-1|TRBV6-1|few|.
CASSGNWNTEAFF
TGTGCCAGTTCCGGCAATTGGAACACTGAAGCTTTCTTT
>TRBJ1-4|TRBV20-1|.|.
CSARRQLNEKLFF
TGCAGTGCTAGAAGACAGCTTAATGAAAAACTGTTTTTT
>TRBJ2-7|TRBV12-3/TRBV12-4|many|.
CASSKVSGQRGSYEQYF
TGTGCCAGCAGTAAAGTTTCAGGACAACGGGGGTCCTACGAGCAGTACTTC
>TRBJ1-5|TRBV28|many|.
CASSLLGRGDQPQHF
TGTGCCAGCAGTTTATTGGGCAGGGGAGATCAGCCCCAGCATTTT
>TRBJ2-5|TRBV20-1|few|.
CSASIAGGTQYF
TGCAGTGCTTCAATTGCTGGGGGGACCCAGTACTTC
>TRBJ1-1|TRBV12-3/TRBV12-4|.|.
CANRRGIWTEAFF
TGTGCCAACCGCAGGGGTATTTGGACTGAAGCTTTCTTT
>TRBJ2-1|TRBV6-5|few|TRBD2
CASSYRLAGGGNEQFF
TGTGCCAGCAGTTACCGTCTAGCGGGGGGTGGTAATGAGCAGTTCTTC
>TRBJ2-5|TRBV20-1|.|.
CSAYTQQETQYF
TGCAGTGCCTATACGCAGCAAGAGACCCAGTACTTC
>TRBJ2-5|TRBV4-2|.|TRBD1
CASSRYWDREETQYF
TGTGCCAGCAGCCGATACTGGGACAGGGAAGAGACCCAGTACTTC
>TRBJ2-1|TRBV7-2|many|.
CATTGGPINEQFF
TGTGCCACCACCGGAGGGCCTATCAATGAGCAGTTCTTC
>TRBJ2-7|TRBV6-2/TRBV6-3|.|.
CASSLVGQPTYEQYF
TGTGCCAGCAGTTTAGTCGGACAGCCAACCTACGAGCAGTACTTC
>TRBJ1-5|TRBV20-1|.|.
CSAIPLGNQPQHF
TGCAGTGCTATACCCCTAGGCAATCAGCCCCAGCATTTT
>TRBJ1-2|TRBV19|.|TRBD1
CASSGQGADGGYTF
TGTGCCAGTAGCGGACAGGGGGCAGACGGTGGCTACACCTTC
>TRBJ1-4|TRBV28|many|TRBD1
CASSSSQGQGAFPNEKLFF
TGTGCCAGCAGCTCCAGTCAAGGACAGGGGGCCTTCCCTAATGAAAAACTGTTTTTT
>TRBJ2-1|TRBV7-2|many|TRBD2
CASSFPWAGGPGNEQFF
TGTGCCAGCAGCTTCCCCTGGGCGGGAGGGCCGGGCAATGAGCAGTTCTTC
>TRBJ2-3|TRBV7-2|many|.
CASSEVGGSRTDTQYF
TGTGCCAGCAGCGAGGTTGGCGGATCTCGCACAGATACGCAGTATTTT
>TRBJ2-3|TRBV14|.|.
CASSDWRDRITDTQYF
TGTGCCAGCAGCGACTGGCGGGACCGAATCACAGATACGCAGTATTTT
>TRBJ2-1|TRBV10-3|many|.
CAISSLATSSYNEQFF
TGTGCCATCAGTTCCCTAGCGACTAGCTCCTACAATGAGCAGTTCTTC
>TRBJ2-3|TRBV4-1|few|TRBD1
CASSPHPGQDTDTQYF
TGCGCCAGCAGCCCCCATCCGGGACAGGACACAGATACGCAGTATTTT
>TRBJ2-7|TRBV28|few|TRBD2
CASSLGAGPLWEQYF
TGTGCCAGCAGTTTAGGAGCGGGGCCCCTGTGGGAGCAGTACTTC
>TRBJ2-1|TRBV7-8|.|TRBD1
CASSLESGGRQFF
TGTGCCAGCAGCTTAGAGTCAGGGGGCAGGCAGTTCTTC
>TRBJ2-1|TRBV19|.|TRBD2
CASSGEAGGIYNEQFF
TGTGCCAGTAGCGGTGAGGCGGGAGGGATCTACAATGAGCAGTTCTTC
>TRBJ1-1|TRBV6-1|.|.
CASSENFGTLNTEAFF
TGTGCCAGCAGTGAAAATTTTGGCACCCTGAACACTGAAGCTTTCTTT
>TRBJ2-2|TRBV6-2/TRBV6-3|few|.
CASSYWTVANTGELFF
TGTGCCAGCAGTTATTGGACAGTCGCGAACACCGGGGAGCTGTTTTTT
>TRBJ1-3|TRBV2|.|.
CASVRTGNTIYF
TGTGCCAGCGTGCGGACGGGAAACACCATATATTTT
>TRBJ2-7|TRBV27|few|TRBD2
CASSSTRTSSLHEQYF
TGTGCCAGCAGTTCAACCAGGACTAGCTCTCTCCACGAGCAGTACTTC
>TRBJ1-3|TRBV5-1|.|TRBD1
CASSIGQVSGNTIYF
TGCGCCAGCAGTATCGGACAGGTCTCTGGAAACACCATATATTTT
>TRBJ2-1|TRBV9|.|.
CASRSPPANRMNEQFF
TGTGCCAGCAGGTCCCCCCCGGCAAACCGAATGAATGAGCAGTTCTTC